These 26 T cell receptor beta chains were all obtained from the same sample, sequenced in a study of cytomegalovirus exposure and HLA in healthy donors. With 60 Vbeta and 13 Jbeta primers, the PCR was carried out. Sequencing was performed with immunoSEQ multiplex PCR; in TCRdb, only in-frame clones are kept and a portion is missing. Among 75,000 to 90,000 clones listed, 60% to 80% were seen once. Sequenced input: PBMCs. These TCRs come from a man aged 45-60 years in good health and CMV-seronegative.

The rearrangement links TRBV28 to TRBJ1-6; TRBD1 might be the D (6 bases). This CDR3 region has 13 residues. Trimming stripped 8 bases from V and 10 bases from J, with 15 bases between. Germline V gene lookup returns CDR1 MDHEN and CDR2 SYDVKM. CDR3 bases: TGTGCCAGCGCACAGGGATTCCGGTCACCCCTCCACTTT. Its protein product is CASAQGFRSPLHF.

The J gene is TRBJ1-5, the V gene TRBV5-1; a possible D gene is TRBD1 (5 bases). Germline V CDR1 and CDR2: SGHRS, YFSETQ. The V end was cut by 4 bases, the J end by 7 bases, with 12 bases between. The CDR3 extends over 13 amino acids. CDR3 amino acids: CASSPDSQQPQHF. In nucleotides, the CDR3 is TGCGCCAGCAGCCCTGACAGCCAGCAGCCCCAGCATTTT.

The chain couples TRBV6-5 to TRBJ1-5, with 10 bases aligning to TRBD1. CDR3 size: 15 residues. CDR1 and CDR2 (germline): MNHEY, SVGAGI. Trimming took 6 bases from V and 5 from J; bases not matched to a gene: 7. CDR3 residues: CASRADRGLYQPQHF. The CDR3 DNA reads TGTGCCAGCAGAGCTGACAGGGGGCTGTATCAGCCCCAGCATTTT.

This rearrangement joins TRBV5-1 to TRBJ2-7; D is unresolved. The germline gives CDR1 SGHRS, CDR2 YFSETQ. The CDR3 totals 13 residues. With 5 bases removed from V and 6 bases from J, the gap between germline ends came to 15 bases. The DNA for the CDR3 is TGCGCCAGCAGTCTGGCGGCTCGTAGCGAGCAGTACTTC. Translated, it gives CASSLAARSEQYF.

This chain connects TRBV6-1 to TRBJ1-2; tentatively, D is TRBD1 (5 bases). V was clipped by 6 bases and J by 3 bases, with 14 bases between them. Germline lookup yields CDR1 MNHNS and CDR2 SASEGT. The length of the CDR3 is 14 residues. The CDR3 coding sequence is TGTGCCAGCAGCCTGGGGGGGAGGGACTATGGCTACACCTTC. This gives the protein CASSLGGRDYGYTF.

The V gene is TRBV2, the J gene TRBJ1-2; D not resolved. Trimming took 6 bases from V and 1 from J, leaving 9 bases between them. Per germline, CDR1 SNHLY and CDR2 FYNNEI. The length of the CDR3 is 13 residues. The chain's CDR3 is CASRLGGNYGYTF. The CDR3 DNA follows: TGTGCCAGCAGGCTCGGTGGTAACTATGGCTACACCTTC.

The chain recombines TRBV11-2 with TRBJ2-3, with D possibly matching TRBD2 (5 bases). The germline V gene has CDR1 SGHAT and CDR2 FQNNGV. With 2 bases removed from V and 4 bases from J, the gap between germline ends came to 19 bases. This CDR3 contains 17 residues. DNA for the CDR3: TGTGCCAGCAGCTTATTCCCGGGATCTCGTGTTCCAGATACGCAGTATTTT. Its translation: CASSLFPGSRVPDTQYF. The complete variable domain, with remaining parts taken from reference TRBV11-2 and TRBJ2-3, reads EAGVAQSPRYKIIEKRQSVAFWCNPISGHATLYWYQQILGQGPKLLIQFQNNGVVDDSQLPKDRFSAERLKGVDSTLKIQPAKLEDSAVYLCASSLFPGSRVPDTQYFGPGTRLTVL.

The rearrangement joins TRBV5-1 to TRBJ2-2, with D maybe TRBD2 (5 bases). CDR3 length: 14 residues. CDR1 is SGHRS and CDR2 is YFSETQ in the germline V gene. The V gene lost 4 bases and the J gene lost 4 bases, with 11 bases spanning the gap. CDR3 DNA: TGCGCCAGCAGCGGTGGGGAGACCACCGGGGAGCTGTTTTTT. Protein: CASSGGETTGELFF.

CDR3 loop: CASSRTDYGYTF. The CDR3 nucleotides are TGTGCCAGCAGTAGGACAGACTATGGCTACACCTTC. V gene TRBV5-4 combines with J gene TRBJ1-2; a weak D match, TRBD1 (6 bases). CDR1 is SGHNT and CDR2 is YYREEE in the germline V gene (reference sequence). This CDR3 spans 12 amino acids. V was trimmed by 5 bases and J by 3 bases, leaving 8 bases between them.

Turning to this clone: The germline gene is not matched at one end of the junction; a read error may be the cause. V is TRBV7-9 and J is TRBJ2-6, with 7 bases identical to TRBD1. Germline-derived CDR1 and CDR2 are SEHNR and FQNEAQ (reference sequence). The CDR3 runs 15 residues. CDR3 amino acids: CASSRDSSGADVLTF. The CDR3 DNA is TGTGCCAGCAGTCGGGACAGCTCTGGGGCCGACGTCCTGACTTTC.

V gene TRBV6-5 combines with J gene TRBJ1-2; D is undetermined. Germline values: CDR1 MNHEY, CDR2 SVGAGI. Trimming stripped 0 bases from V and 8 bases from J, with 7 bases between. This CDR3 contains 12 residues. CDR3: CASSYSGRGYTF. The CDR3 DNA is TGTGCCAGCAGTTACTCGGGGAGAGGCTACACCTTC.

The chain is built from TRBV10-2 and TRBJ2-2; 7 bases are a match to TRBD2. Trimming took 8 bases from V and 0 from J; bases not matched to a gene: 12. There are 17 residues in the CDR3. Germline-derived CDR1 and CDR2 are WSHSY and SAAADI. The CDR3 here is CASFLGGRISNTGELFF. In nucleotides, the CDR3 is TGCGCCAGCTTCTTAGGCGGGAGAATTTCGAACACCGGGGAGCTGTTTTTT.

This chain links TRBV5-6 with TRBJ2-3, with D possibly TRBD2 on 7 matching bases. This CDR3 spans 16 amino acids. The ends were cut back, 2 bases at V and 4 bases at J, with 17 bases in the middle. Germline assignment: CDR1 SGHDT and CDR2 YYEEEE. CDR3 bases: TGTGCCAGCAGCTTACGGACTAGTGGGGGGCCAGATACGCAGTATTTT. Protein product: CASSLRTSGGPDTQYF.

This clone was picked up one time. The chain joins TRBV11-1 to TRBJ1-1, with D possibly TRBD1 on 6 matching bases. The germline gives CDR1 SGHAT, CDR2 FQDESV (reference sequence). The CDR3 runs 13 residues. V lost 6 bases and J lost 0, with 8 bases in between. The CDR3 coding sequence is TGTGCCAGCAGACAGGGACTGAACACTGAAGCTTTCTTT. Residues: CASRQGLNTEAFF.

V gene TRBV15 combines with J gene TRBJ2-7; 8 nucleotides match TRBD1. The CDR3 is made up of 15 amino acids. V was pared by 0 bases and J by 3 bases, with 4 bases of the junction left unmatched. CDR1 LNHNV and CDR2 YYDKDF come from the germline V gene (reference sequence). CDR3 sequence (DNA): TGTGCCACCAGCAGAGACCGGGACAGGTTCTACGAGCAGTACTTC. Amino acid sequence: CATSRDRDRFYEQYF. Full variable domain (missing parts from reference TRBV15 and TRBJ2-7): DAMVIQNPRYQVTQFGKPVTLSCSQTLNHNVMYWYQQKSSQAPKLLFHYYDKDFNNEADTPDNFQSRRPNTSFCFLDIRSPGLGDTAMYLCATSRDRDRFYEQYFGPGTRLTVT.

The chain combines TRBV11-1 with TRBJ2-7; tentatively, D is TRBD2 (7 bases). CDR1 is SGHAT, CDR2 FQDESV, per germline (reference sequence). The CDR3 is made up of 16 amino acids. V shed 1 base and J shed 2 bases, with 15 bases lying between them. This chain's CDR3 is CASSLGTGRGTYEQYF. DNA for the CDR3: TGTGCCAGCAGCTTAGGTACAGGGAGGGGAACCTACGAGCAGTACTTC. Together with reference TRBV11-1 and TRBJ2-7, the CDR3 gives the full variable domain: EAEVAQSPRYKITEKSQAVAFWCDPISGHATLYWYRQILGQGPELLVQFQDESVVDDSQLPKDRFSAERLKGVDSTLKIQPAELGDSAMYLCASSLGTGRGTYEQYFGPGTRLTVT.

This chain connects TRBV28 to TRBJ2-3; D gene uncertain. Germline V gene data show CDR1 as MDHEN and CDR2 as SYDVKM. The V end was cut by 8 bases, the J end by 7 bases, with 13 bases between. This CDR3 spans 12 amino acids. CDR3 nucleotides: TGTGCCAGCCCCGACTTTTCGAATACGCAGTATTTT. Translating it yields CASPDFSNTQYF.

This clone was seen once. As DNA, the CDR3 is TGTGCCAGCAGCTTAAGGGAGCTAGCGGGGGCAGATACGCAGTATTTT. Its protein product is CASSLRELAGADTQYF. This chain uses TRBV11-2 with TRBJ2-3; 10 nucleotides align to TRBD2. The V gene end was trimmed by 2 bases and the J gene end by 4 bases; junction bases not matched to a gene: 6. CDR3 length: 16 amino acids. From germline, CDR1 is SGHAT and CDR2 FQNNGV.

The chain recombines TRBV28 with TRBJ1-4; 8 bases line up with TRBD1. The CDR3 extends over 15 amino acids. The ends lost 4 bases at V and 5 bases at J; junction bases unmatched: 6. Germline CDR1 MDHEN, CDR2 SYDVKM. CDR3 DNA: TGTGCCAGCAGTTCGACAGGGGCCTCAAATGAAAAACTGTTTTTT. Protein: CASSSTGASNEKLFF.

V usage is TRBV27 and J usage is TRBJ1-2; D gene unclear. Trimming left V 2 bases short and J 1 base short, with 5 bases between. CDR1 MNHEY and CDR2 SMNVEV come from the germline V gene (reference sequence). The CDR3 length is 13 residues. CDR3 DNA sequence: TGTGCCAGCAGTTTAAACGGTAACTATGGCTACACCTTC. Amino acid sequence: CASSLNGNYGYTF.

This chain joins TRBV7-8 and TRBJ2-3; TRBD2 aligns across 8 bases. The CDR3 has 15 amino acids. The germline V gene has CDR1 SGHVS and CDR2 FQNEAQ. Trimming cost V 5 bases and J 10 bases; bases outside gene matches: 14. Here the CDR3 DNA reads TGTGCCAGCAGCCCCGGGGGGGCCGTTATTGCGGCGCAGTATTTT. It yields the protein CASSPGGAVIAAQYF.

The CDR3 sequence is CASKAGGTEAFF. The DNA for the CDR3 is TGTGCCAGTAAGGCAGGGGGCACTGAAGCTTTCTTT. V usage is TRBV19 and J usage is TRBJ1-1; 7 positions match TRBD1. Looked up from germline, CDR1 is LNHDA and CDR2 is SQIVND (reference sequence). The CDR3 is 12 residues long. V shed 7 bases, J shed 4 bases, and the junction held 3 bases outside the gene matches. The whole variable domain, filled in from reference TRBV19 and TRBJ1-1, reads DGGITQSPKYLFRKEGQNVTLSCEQNLNHDAMYWYRQDPGQGLRLIYYSQIVNDFQKGDIAEGYSVSREKKESFPLTVTSAQKNPTAFYLCASKAGGTEAFFGQGTRLTVV.

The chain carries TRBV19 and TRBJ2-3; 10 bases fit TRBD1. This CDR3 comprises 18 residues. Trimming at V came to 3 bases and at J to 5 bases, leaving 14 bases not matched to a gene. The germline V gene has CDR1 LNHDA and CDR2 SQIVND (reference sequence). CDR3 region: CASSIMGGGTGARDTQYF. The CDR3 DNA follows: TGTGCCAGTAGTATCATGGGGGGTGGGACAGGGGCCCGAGATACGCAGTATTTT.

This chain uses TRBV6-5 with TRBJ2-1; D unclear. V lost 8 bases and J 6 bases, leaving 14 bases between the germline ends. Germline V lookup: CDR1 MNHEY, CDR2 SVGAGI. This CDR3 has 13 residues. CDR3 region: CASSWSPSNEQFF. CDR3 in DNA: TGTGCCAGCTCCTGGAGTCCCAGCAATGAGCAGTTCTTC.

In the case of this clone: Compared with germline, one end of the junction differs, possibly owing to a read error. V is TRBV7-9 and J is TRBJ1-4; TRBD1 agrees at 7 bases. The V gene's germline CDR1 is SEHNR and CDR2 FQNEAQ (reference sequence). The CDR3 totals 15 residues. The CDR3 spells CSSSLGTATNEKLFF. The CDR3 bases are TGTTCCAGCAGCTTAGGGACAGCAACTAATGAAAAACTGTTTTTT. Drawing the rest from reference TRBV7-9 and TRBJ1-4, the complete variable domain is DTGVSQNPRHKITKRGQNVTFRCDPISEHNRLYWYRQTLGQGPEFLTYFQNEAQLEKSRLLSDRFSAERPKGSFSTLEIQRTEQGDSAMYLCSSSLGTATNEKLFFGSGTQLSVL.

CDR3 region: CAWSPRKIGRRDEKLFF. The CDR3 DNA reads as TGTGCCTGGAGTCCAAGAAAAATAGGCAGACGGGATGAAAAACTGTTTTTT. V gene TRBV30 combines with J gene TRBJ1-4, with D uncertain. Germline lookup yields CDR1 GTSNPN and CDR2 SVGIG (reference sequence). The CDR3 consists of 17 residues. Trimming removed 2 bases at V and 6 bases at J, with 22 bases between.